The entry that follows covers one T cell receptor beta chain sequence. Its recognized antigen is unknown. No per-base quality is available; no much larger clone lies one base away. The data stem from a study of Graves' ophthalmopathy and Graves' hyperthyroidism (dated by TCRdb to the late 2010s). Some background on the complete study: Peripheral blood was collected before any treatment was given, at the time of initial diagnosis. The study used TCR beta repertoire signatures to distinguish Graves' ophthalmopathy from Graves' hyperthyroidism and to predict progression to ophthalmopathy. In total, some 130 blood samples were TCR-sequenced: under 45 ophthalmopathy, some 72 hyperthyroidism and about 17 hyperthyroidism-to-ophthalmopathy patients. A discovery set of 100 or so patients (43 ophthalmopathy, 55 to 65 stable hyperthyroidism) was enrolled to explore V-J signatures distinguishing ophthalmopathy from hyperthyroidism. For independent validation, a separate cohort was made up of approximately 19 hyperthyroidism patients plus 17 patients who later progressed from hyperthyroidism to ophthalmopathy. T-cell repertoires of thyroid tissue and blood were compared in over five hyperthyroidism patients. After sampling, hyperthyroidism patients received methimazole starting at 30 mg daily, and ophthalmopathy patients received high-dose intravenous methylprednisolone. For training and testing, the 80 to 100 patients in the discovery cohort were randomly divided in a 7:3 ratio.

For repertoire sequencing, the TCR beta CDR3 regions were amplified from RNA transcripts. A first-round RT-PCR used HTBI primers with the Qiagen OneStep RT-PCR kit, followed by a second-round multiplex PCR, size selection and purification. Sequencing of the libraries was carried out on an Illumina HiSeq2000 in paired-end mode with 100 bp reads. In the source study's methods: Reads were processed with SOAPnuke, discarding reads with adapters, uncalled bases, mean Phred below 15, or no exact constant-primer or identifier match. COPE v1.2.5 was used to merge high-quality paired reads. Unique nucleotide sequences were defined as clonotypes and aligned to IMGT TRB V, D and J references using MiTCR v1.1. The analysis was limited to V-J combinations with a frequency above 0.0001, which together covered over 99% of the repertoires. For each V-J combination, a TCR clonal expansion and chaos score was defined as the ratio of F50 clonal expansion to chaos observed in the TCRdist matrix. Features were reduced by Welch's t-statistics and random forest to approximately 12 V-J combinations, which fed a naive Bayes classifier. The Morisita-Horn index was used to measure how similar the thyroid and blood repertoires were. TCRdb reran the public reads through fastp at Q25 and MiXCR, keeping productive beta chains. Each entry is one CDR3 protein sequence, shown with its most common DNA and genes. TCRdb's processing, not the study's, gives the V and J calls here. For this sample there are some 400,000 distinct CDR3 sequences; approximately 20% appear just once. Jointly, the top ten make up 1.5% to 2% of the sample.

Overall study outcomes, separate from this receptor: Most of the expanded thyroid clonotypes with a frequency above 0.001 were also detected in blood, and it was suggested that the thyroid immune response may be reflected by blood repertoires. In validation, the model predicted ophthalmopathy progression with roughly 68% sensitivity and around 72% specificity; approximately 12 predicted patients were CT-confirmed with GO in a median of 6.5 months. Sample size was not statistically predetermined, and group allocation was not concealed from the investigators. In cross-validation, the 13-signature model distinguished ophthalmopathy from stable hyperthyroidism with just over 85% sensitivity and about 84% specificity, and in the test set the corresponding values were approximately 80% and 68%.

The CDR3 numbers 16 residues from cysteine through phenylalanine. Only the CDR3 DNA stays, 48 bases, in frame from base 1. V sheds 6 bases and J sheds 3 bases, leaving 20 bases between their ends. Ophthalmopathy patients had moderately to severely active disease, Clinical Activity Score of at least 3, NOSPECS grade of at least 4, and disease duration under 3 months. Patients were excluded if they had other autoimmune diseases, uncontrolled infections, pregnancy or lactation. Clinical symptoms, serum thyroxine, TRAb, thyroid ultrasound and orbital computed tomography were used for diagnosis. PBMCs were isolated from approximately 10 ml of fresh peripheral blood by Ficoll-Paque density gradient centrifugation. Total RNA was extracted using Trizol reagent, and RNA quality was checked on an Agilent 2100 Bioanalyzer.

The clonotype was recovered from a woman younger than 30 with Graves' ophthalmopathy. Donor details come from another sample of the same person, matched by shared clones. The sequence is built from TRBV12-3 or TRBV12-4 and TRBJ2-5, with the D gene tentatively TRBD1 or TRBD2, based on 7 matching bases in each. Specimen: peripheral blood. The nucleotides read TGTGCCAGCAGCAGGGACAGCGGGACCCAGAAAGAGACCCAGTACTTC. The translation is CASSRDSGTQKETQYF.